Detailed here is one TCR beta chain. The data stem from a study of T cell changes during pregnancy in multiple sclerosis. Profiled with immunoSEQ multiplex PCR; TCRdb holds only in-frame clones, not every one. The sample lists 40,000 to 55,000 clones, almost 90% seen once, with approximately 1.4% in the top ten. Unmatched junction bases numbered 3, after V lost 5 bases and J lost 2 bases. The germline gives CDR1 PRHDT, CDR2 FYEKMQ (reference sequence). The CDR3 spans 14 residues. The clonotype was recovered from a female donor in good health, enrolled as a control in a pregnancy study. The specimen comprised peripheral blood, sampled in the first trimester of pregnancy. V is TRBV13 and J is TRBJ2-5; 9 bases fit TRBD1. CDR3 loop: CASSKTGGQETQYF. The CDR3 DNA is TGTGCCAGCAGCAAGACAGGGGGGCAAGAGACCCAGTACTTC.